This T cell receptor beta chain was sequenced for a study of blood T cell repertoires in COVID-19. Study as a whole: The analysed material was cDNA or gDNA that came from T cells, B-cell-depleted T cells, or PBMCs.

Germline loops: CDR1 MDHEN, CDR2 SYDVKM. The CDR3 sequence is 13 residues long. Between the trimmed V and J ends, which lost 5 bases and 5 bases, there was a span of 12 bases. Each participant's cohort was designated according to participant-reported clinical history. Two negative PCRs, clearance, or symptom resolution characterized the recovered Cohort 3 donors. As handled by the study authors: The assay estimated nucleated cells by amplifying reference gene primers. Clones were read by immunoSEQ multiplex PCR, and TCRdb kept only the in-frame ones, dropping some. V, J and clone size are taken as reported in that table, and D and trimming were inferred from the DNA itself. The sample contains 180,000 or so clones, 75% to 90% of which appear only once.

This TCR came from a woman younger than 35 who had recovered from COVID-19. This chain joins TRBV28 and TRBJ2-5, with D hard to call. The source material was PBMCs or T cells enriched from blood (not recorded which). DNA for the CDR3: TGTGCCAGCAGTCCGCCTCTCCAGGAGACCCAGTACTTC. Translation: CASSPPLQETQYF.